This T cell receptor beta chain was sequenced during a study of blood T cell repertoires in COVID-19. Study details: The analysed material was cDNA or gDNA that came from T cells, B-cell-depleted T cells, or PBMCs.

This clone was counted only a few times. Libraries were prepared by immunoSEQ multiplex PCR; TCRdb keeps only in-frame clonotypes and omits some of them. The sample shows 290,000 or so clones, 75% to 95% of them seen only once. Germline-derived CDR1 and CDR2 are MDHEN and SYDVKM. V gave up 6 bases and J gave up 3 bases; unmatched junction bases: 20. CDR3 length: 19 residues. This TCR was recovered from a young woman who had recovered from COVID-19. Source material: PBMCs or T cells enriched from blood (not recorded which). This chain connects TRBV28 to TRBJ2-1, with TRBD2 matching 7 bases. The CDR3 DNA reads TGTGCCAGCAGCCGATTGTCCCTTAGCGGCCGGGGGGTCTACAATGAGCAGTTCTTC. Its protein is CASSRLSLSGRGVYNEQFF.